These 24 T cell receptor beta chains came from one sample sequenced in a study of T cells in Graves' hyperthyroidism and ophthalmopathy. Regions amplified from RNA transcripts were the TCR beta CDR3 regions. The study used the HTBI primer set for a first-round RT-PCR of the TCR CDR3. TCRdb processed the multiplex PCR reads anew with MiXCR; each CDR3 protein has one entry. The repertoire has more than 550,000 distinct CDR3 sequences, approximately 42% of them found once; the top ten carry less than 8.5%. Sequences were obtained from peripheral blood or thyroid tissue (not recorded which). All receptors derive from an adult man with Graves' disease, either hyperthyroidism or ophthalmopathy (not recorded which).

The V call is TRBV20-1, the J call TRBJ2-5; no reliable D call. CDR1 and CDR2 from the germline V gene are DFQATT and SNEGSKA (reference sequence). The CDR3 spans 14 residues. V dropped 5 bases and J dropped 7 bases, with 20 bases sitting between them. Written as DNA, the CDR3 is TGCAGTGCTGGGGAACCGGGCCGATTGGGGACCCAGTACTTC. Its translation: CSAGEPGRLGTQYF.

DNA for the CDR3: TGTGCCACCAGCAGAGATGTTGTGAGGGCGGCCCAGCATTTT. It is translated as CATSRDVVRAAQHF. V is TRBV15 and J is TRBJ1-5; D is unresolved. CDR3 length: 14 amino acids. The ends were cut back, 0 bases at V and 11 bases at J, with 14 bases in the middle. The germline gives CDR1 LNHNV, CDR2 YYDKDF (reference sequence).

This chain uses TRBV12-3 or TRBV12-4 with TRBJ1-4; D is unresolved. CDR3 length equals 15 residues. V was clipped by 3 bases and J by 0 bases, with 8 bases between them. The CDR3 DNA is TGTGCCAGCAGTTTGCCGGCAGCAACTAATGAAAAACTGTTTTTT. This gives the protein CASSLPAATNEKLFF.

In this sample, this clonotype turned up a few times. This chain uses TRBV7-9 with TRBJ1-4; D is unclear. Trimming removed 1 base from V and 7 bases from J, with 7 bases in between. Germline values: CDR1 SEHNR, CDR2 FQNEAQ (reference sequence). There are 13 residues in the CDR3. The CDR3 bases are TGTGCCAGCAGCTTAGGTCTGTCTGAAAAACTGTTTTTT. Residues: CASSLGLSEKLFF.

V usage is TRBV29-1 and J usage is TRBJ1-2, with 7 bases that match TRBD1. V dropped 8 bases and J dropped 8; count of bases not matched to a gene: 5. Germline V gene data show CDR1 as SQVTM and CDR2 as ANQGSEA. CDR3 length: 10 amino acids. CDR3 bases: TGCAGCACAAGGGGGCAGGGCTACACCTTC. As protein: CSTRGQGYTF. Looking up the rest from reference TRBV29-1 and TRBJ1-2 gives the full variable domain: SAVISQKPSRDICQRGTSLTIQCQVDSQVTMMFWYRQQPGQSLTLIATANQGSEATYESGFVIDKFPISRPNLTFSTLTVSNMSPEDSSIYLCSTRGQGYTFGSGTRLTVV.

The rearrangement joins TRBV7-9 to TRBJ2-2; maybe TRBD2 (5 bases). Germline lookup yields CDR1 SEHNR and CDR2 FQNEAQ (reference sequence). Trimming removed 5 bases from V and 8 bases from J, with 15 bases in between. The CDR3 is 14 amino acids. In DNA form, the CDR3 reads TGTGCCAGCAGCCTACAGCGGAGCTCTGGGGAGCTGTTTTTT. This gives the protein CASSLQRSSGELFF.

The V call is TRBV7-2, the J call TRBJ1-5; no clear D gene. This CDR3 is 12 amino acids long. Trimming removed 5 bases from V and 6 bases from J, with 8 bases in between. Germline values: CDR1 SGHTA, CDR2 FQGNSA. CDR3 sequence reads: CASSLDLQPQHF. CDR3 DNA: TGTGCCAGCAGCCTAGACCTTCAGCCCCAGCATTTT.

This clonotype occurred many times. The CDR3 region is CASSLEVGRAEAFF. The CDR3 DNA reads as TGTGCCAGCAGCTTAGAGGTGGGACGTGCTGAAGCTTTCTTT. This chain joins TRBV7-2 and TRBJ1-1, with D maybe TRBD1 (5 bases). V shed 1 base and J shed 6 bases, with 12 bases lying between them. The germline gives CDR1 SGHTA, CDR2 FQGNSA. This CDR3 spans 14 amino acids.

Notes on this clonotype: Relative to the germline gene, one junction end is altered; a read error may explain this. This sequence joins TRBV25-1 and TRBJ1-6; tentatively, D is TRBD1 (5 bases). The CDR3 loop spans 13 amino acids. CDR1 is MGHDK, CDR2 SYGVNS, per germline. The CDR3 spells CASAGQESSPLDF. CDR3 in DNA: TGTGCCAGCGCGGGGCAGGAGAGTTCACCCCTCGACTTT.

This clonotype was found many times. The chain is built from TRBV2 and TRBJ1-5; the D gene is possibly TRBD1 (6 bases). This CDR3 region has 13 residues. CDR1 is SNHLY, CDR2 FYNNEI, per germline. Trimming left V 7 bases short and J 3 bases short, with 10 bases between. The CDR3 nucleotides read TGTGCCAGCACCCGGGACATCAATCAGCCCCAGCATTTT. This translates into CASTRDINQPQHF.

This clonotype was picked up a small number of times. This chain links TRBV5-1 with TRBJ1-2, with 9 bases fitting TRBD1. Germline V gene sequence: CDR1 SGHRS, CDR2 YFSETQ. CDR3 length equals 14 residues. J was trimmed by 6 bases and V by 4 bases; bases with no gene match: 7. The DNA of the CDR3 is TGCGCCAGCAGCCCGGGACAGGGTGGTCATGGCTACACCTTC. It translates to CASSPGQGGHGYTF.

This clonotype was detected only a few times. This chain links TRBV5-1 with TRBJ1-1; 10 nucleotides align to TRBD1. CDR1 is SGHRS, CDR2 YFSETQ, per germline. V trimming: 4 bases; J trimming: 1 base; junction bases outside the gene matches: 4. CDR3 length equals 15 residues. CDR3 DNA: TGCGCCAGCAGCAGGGGACAGGGGACGAACACTGAAGCTTTCTTT. This codes for CASSRGQGTNTEAFF.

As DNA, the CDR3 is TGCAGTGCTAGCGTTGAAACGGGTGGCTACACCTTC. Translation gives CSASVETGGYTF. The V and J genes are TRBV20-1 and TRBJ1-2, with D unclear. The V end lost 3 bases, the J end lost 7 bases, and 12 bases lay between the germline ends. The CDR3 length is 12 residues. Germline loops: CDR1 DFQATT, CDR2 SNEGSKA (reference sequence).

Of note for this clonotype: This clone may be a read error of a much larger clone one base away. The CDR3 region is CASSLQPGELNTEAFF. CDR3 sequence (DNA): TGCGCCAGCAGCTTACAGCCGGGAGAGCTGAACACTGAAGCTTTCTTT. The rearrangement links TRBV5-1 to TRBJ1-1; D is uncertain. Trimming removed 2 bases from V and 0 bases from J, with 14 bases in between. Germline CDR1 reads SGHRS; CDR2 reads YFSETQ. The CDR3 runs 16 residues.

This sequence joins TRBV10-3 and TRBJ2-7; the D call may be TRBD1 or TRBD2 (7 bases each). V lost 4 bases and J 1 base, leaving 23 bases between the germline ends. The germline gives CDR1 ENHRY, CDR2 SYGVKD. The CDR3 spans 18 residues. For the CDR3, the DNA is TGTGCCATCAGTGCTACTTCGACAGGGAGGGGAAGTTCCTACGAGCAGTACTTC. Protein: CAISATSTGRGSSYEQYF.

The rearrangement joins TRBV7-9 to TRBJ2-7; TRBD1 agrees at 8 bases. The CDR3 length is 14 residues. The germline V gene encodes CDR1 SEHNR and CDR2 FQNEAQ (reference sequence). J lost 4 bases, V lost 6 bases, and 8 bases had no gene match. CDR3 nucleotides: TGTGCCAGCAGTTTTAAGGGACAGGTGTACGAGCAGTACTTC. Translated: CASSFKGQVYEQYF.

This clonotype appeared once. The chain couples TRBV29-1 to TRBJ2-7; D may be TRBD2 (5 bases). There are 11 residues in the CDR3. V was pared by 6 bases and J by 11 bases, with 17 bases between. Looked up from germline, CDR1 is SQVTM and CDR2 is ANQGSEA. For the CDR3, the DNA is TGCAGCGTAGCGTCTGAGGGCTACGAGTACTTC. Its translation is CSVASEGYEYF.

The gene calls are TRBV12-3 or TRBV12-4 and TRBJ1-2; D unclear. V lost 3 bases to trimming and J lost 3 bases, with 11 bases between them. This CDR3 comprises 14 residues. For the CDR3, the DNA is TGTGCCAGCAGTTTTTGGGGAAACGACTATGGCTACACCTTC. This codes for CASSFWGNDYGYTF.

This clonotype was seen a few times. The chain joins TRBV20-1 to TRBJ1-5; D gene uncertain. The V gene's germline CDR1 is DFQATT and CDR2 SNEGSKA (reference sequence). The CDR3 loop spans 15 amino acids. V lost 0 bases and J lost 0, with 9 bases in between. CDR3 sequence: CSARDPGLSNQPQHF. As DNA, the CDR3 is TGCAGTGCTAGAGATCCGGGTCTTAGCAATCAGCCCCAGCATTTT.

This clonotype was detected only once. A read error is possible here, since a much larger clone lies one base away. The chain is built from TRBV7-9 and TRBJ1-4; D is uncertain. The CDR3 is made up of 15 amino acids. The germline V gene has CDR1 SEHNR and CDR2 FQNEAQ (reference sequence). Between the trimmed V and J ends, which lost 5 bases and 5 bases, there was a span of 15 bases. CDR3 DNA: TGTGCCAGCAGCGTCGGAGGCAGGTTCAATGAAAAACTGTTTTTT. Its protein is CASSVGGRFNEKLFF.

About this clonotype itself: This sequence may be a read error, since a much larger clone differs from it by one base. The chain links TRBV11-2 to TRBJ2-7; weak D call: TRBD2 (5 bases). The CDR3 contains 14 residues. The germline V gene encodes CDR1 SGHAT and CDR2 FQNNGV. CDR3 bases: TGTGCCGGCAGCCGGAGGACCGTTTCCTACGAGCAGTACTTC. Residues: CAGSRRTVSYEQYF.

The rearrangement links TRBV5-1 to TRBJ2-2; D is possibly TRBD1 (6 bases). CDR3 length: 14 amino acids. The germline gives CDR1 SGHRS, CDR2 YFSETQ. The V and J ends lost 5 bases and 3 bases respectively, with 11 bases between them. The CDR3 DNA is TGCGCCAGCAGATGGGGGCGGGACACCGGGGAGCTGTTTTTT. This encodes CASRWGRDTGELFF.

The rearrangement joins TRBV6-5 to TRBJ1-1; D remains ambiguous. The ends were cut back, 7 bases at V and 0 bases at J, with 12 bases in the middle. The CDR3 totals 14 residues. From germline, CDR1 is MNHEY and CDR2 SVGAGI. The CDR3 reads CASIPDSMNTEAFF. The CDR3 DNA reads TGTGCCAGCATTCCCGACTCCATGAACACTGAAGCTTTCTTT.

This clonotype turned up a few times. V and J are TRBV19 and TRBJ1-3; D gene uncertain. The CDR3 is 16 residues long. V gave up 3 bases and J gave up 4 bases, with 16 bases separating them. Germline V lookup: CDR1 LNHDA, CDR2 SQIVND (reference sequence). CDR3 region: CASSMSGLQVGNTIYF. CDR3 in DNA: TGTGCCAGTAGTATGTCTGGACTCCAAGTCGGAAACACCATATATTTT.